These 3 T cell receptor beta chains came from one sample sequenced in a study of CD8+CD57+ T cells in acquired aplastic anemia. Genomic DNA acted as the template from which TCR beta VDJ combination and CDR3 sequence profiling were carried out. Via MiXCR, TCRdb re-called the reads, giving one row per CDR3 protein. The sample has about 48,000 distinct CDR3 sequences, about 78% seen once. The source material was sorted CD4+, CD8+, or CD8+CD57+ T cells (not recorded which) from PBMCs. The receptor set was obtained from a human donor in good health, serving as a control.

A remark on this clonotype: Mismatch with germline at one junction end may stem from a read error. The CDR3 sequence: CAISEGQSYEQYF. CDR3 nucleotide sequence: TGTGCCATCAGTGAGGGACAGTCCTACGAGCAGTACTTC. The chain has TRBV6-2 or TRBV6-3 and TRBJ2-7; 7 bases map to TRBD1. This CDR3 spans 13 amino acids. Per the germline V gene, CDR1 is MNHEY and CDR2 is SVGEGT.

The chain uses TRBV13 and TRBJ1-3; D unresolved. Trimming took 4 bases from V and 0 from J, leaving 10 bases between them. The CDR3 totals 15 residues. The V gene's germline CDR1 is PRHDT and CDR2 FYEKMQ (reference sequence). CDR3 nucleotide sequence: TGTGCCAGCAGCTGGACCTCGGGCTCTGGAAACACCATATATTTT. Its translation: CASSWTSGSGNTIYF.

The genes are TRBV7-2 and TRBJ2-5; 8 bases fit TRBD1. V was pared by 5 bases and J by 3 bases, with 5 bases of the junction left unmatched. The CDR3 has 14 residues. Germline CDR1 reads SGHTA; CDR2 reads FQGNSA. The CDR3: CASSTRTGKETQYF. Here the CDR3 DNA reads TGTGCCAGCAGCACTCGGACAGGGAAAGAGACCCAGTACTTC.